These 21 T cell receptor beta chains share one sample of origin, sequenced in a study of molecular identifiers for immune sequencing clone quantification. TCRdb reanalysed the PCR reads using MiXCR and keeps one entry per CDR3 protein. The sample includes around 65,000 distinct CDR3 sequences, about 17% of them seen just once. The sample was naive CD8+ T cells from blood, with Jurkat cell RNA spiked in. Subset: FACS-sorted CD8+CD4-CCR7+CD45RA+ naive T cells. The receptors here all came from a human donor in good health. Some libraries in this study had Jurkat cell RNA spiked in.

This clonotype was found many times. This chain uses TRBV19 with TRBJ2-1; TRBD2 aligns across 12 bases. The CDR3 contains 15 residues. Germline loops: CDR1 LNHDA, CDR2 SQIVND (reference sequence). Trimming removed 1 base from V and 6 bases from J; junction bases left unmatched: 1. The CDR3 here is CASSIASGRANEQFF. The DNA for the CDR3 is TGTGCCAGTAGTATAGCTAGCGGGAGGGCCAATGAGCAGTTCTTC.

This clonotype was counted only a few times. This could be a read error, since a much larger clone is one nucleotide away. In DNA, the CDR3 is TGTGCCAGCGGCCAAACCCCCACGTACGAGCAGTACTTC. Protein product: CASGQTPTYEQYF. The chain uses TRBV7-9 and TRBJ2-7; unclear D gene. V gave up 8 bases and J gave up 4 bases, with 15 bases separating them. There are 13 residues in the CDR3. Per germline, CDR1 SEHNR and CDR2 FQNEAQ (reference sequence).

This clonotype was seen repeatedly, ten times or more. V usage is TRBV7-8 and J usage is TRBJ2-6; D unresolved. The CDR3 spans 16 residues. The V end lost 11 bases, the J end lost 0 bases, and 17 bases lay between the germline ends. Germline values: CDR1 SGHVS, CDR2 FQNEAQ. The chain's CDR3 is CAGTTPRVSGANVLTF. The CDR3 DNA is TGTGCCGGAACCACACCCCGGGTCTCTGGGGCCAACGTCCTGACTTTC.

This clonotype was seen a few times. It may be a read error: a sequence one base away is much more abundant. The genes are TRBV11-3 and TRBJ2-5, with TRBD2 identical over 9 bases. The germline gives CDR1 SGHNT, CDR2 YENEEA. The CDR3 consists of 14 residues. For the CDR3, the DNA is TGTGCCTGCAGCGTACCGGGACTAGCAATGACCCAGTACTTC. Residues: CACSVPGLAMTQYF.

This clonotype has a handful of counts. The chain employs TRBV19 and TRBJ1-5, with D uncertain. The V gene lost 1 base and the J gene lost 7 bases, with 11 bases spanning the gap. CDR3 size: 14 residues. Per germline, CDR1 LNHDA and CDR2 SQIVND (reference sequence). The DNA of the CDR3 is TGTGCCAGTAGTATAGGCCCCGATAGGCAGCCCCAGCATTTT. Its protein is CASSIGPDRQPQHF.

This clonotype has only a few counts. CDR3: CASSSPWEGGLGYTF. CDR3 nucleotide sequence: TGTGCCAGCAGTTCCCCATGGGAGGGAGGGCTAGGCTACACCTTC. V and J are TRBV28 and TRBJ1-2, with unresolved D. This CDR3 spans 15 amino acids. Per the germline V gene, CDR1 is MDHEN and CDR2 is SYDVKM. The V end lost 4 bases, the J end lost 8 bases, and 20 bases lay between the germline ends.

A word on this clonotype: A much larger clone sits a single nucleotide away, making a read error possible. This rearrangement joins TRBV19 to TRBJ2-7, with 8 bases lining up with TRBD2. The V gene end was trimmed by 6 bases and the J gene end by 3 bases; junction bases not matched to a gene: 13. Per the germline V gene, CDR1 is LNHDA and CDR2 is SQIVND (reference sequence). The CDR3 spans 16 residues. The CDR3 region has the DNA TGTGCCAGTAGCCCGAGTAGCGGGGCAAACATCTACGAGCAGTACTTC. This sequence encodes CASSPSSGANIYEQYF. Full variable domain (remainder filled in from reference TRBV19 and TRBJ2-7): DGGITQSPKYLFRKEGQNVTLSCEQNLNHDAMYWYRQDPGQGLRLIYYSQIVNDFQKGDIAEGYSVSREKKESFPLTVTSAQKNPTAFYLCASSPSSGANIYEQYFGPGTRLTVT.

This clonotype was seen ten or more times. This rearrangement joins TRBV20-1 to TRBJ2-7, with D perhaps given as TRBD1 or TRBD2 (5 bases each). Per the germline V gene, CDR1 is DFQATT and CDR2 is SNEGSKA (reference sequence). V lost 4 bases to trimming and J lost 2 bases, with 12 bases between them. The CDR3 sequence is 13 residues long. CDR3 nucleotide sequence: TGCAGTGCTATCGGGACGGACACCTACGAGCAGTACTTC. It is translated as CSAIGTDTYEQYF.

V is TRBV11-3 and J is TRBJ2-1; no firm D call. In germline, CDR1 is SGHNT, CDR2 YENEEA. Trimming cost V 1 base and J 5 bases, with 18 bases left between them. The CDR3 is 17 residues long. For the CDR3, the DNA is TGTGCCAGCAGCTTAGGGCCCCCGCAGAATCAGAACAATGAGCAGTTCTTC. Protein: CASSLGPPQNQNNEQFF.

This clonotype was detected ten times or more. This rearrangement joins TRBV2 to TRBJ2-3, with 10 bases that match TRBD2. Looked up from germline, CDR1 is SNHLY and CDR2 is FYNNEI. The V segment lost 6 bases and the J segment 0 bases; nucleotides outside the gene matches: 3. The CDR3 is 15 residues long. CDR3 in DNA: TGTGCCAGCAGGAAGACTAGCGGGAGCACAGATACGCAGTATTTT. Protein sequence: CASRKTSGSTDTQYF.

This clonotype has ten or more counts. The chain couples TRBV29-1 to TRBJ2-7; tentative D call: TRBD1 (6 bases). V was shortened by 0 bases and J by 6 bases, with 9 bases between the two germline ends. Germline-derived CDR1 and CDR2 are SQVTM and ANQGSEA. This CDR3 contains 12 residues. CDR3: CSVEEGGLEQYF. Written as DNA, the CDR3 is TGCAGCGTTGAAGAAGGGGGTCTCGAGCAGTACTTC.

This clonotype has ten or more counts. The rearrangement uses TRBV7-9 and TRBJ1-3; D unclear. Germline V lookup: CDR1 SEHNR, CDR2 FQNEAQ (reference sequence). This CDR3 region has 17 residues. V lost 2 bases and J 0 bases, leaving 14 bases between the germline ends. CDR3 amino acids: CASSLPTPTRSGNTIYF. The CDR3 DNA reads TGTGCCAGCAGCTTACCAACGCCGACCCGCTCTGGAAACACCATATATTTT. The entire variable domain, with the rest obtained from reference TRBV7-9 and TRBJ1-3, is as follows: DTGVSQNPRHKITKRGQNVTFRCDPISEHNRLYWYRQTLGQGPEFLTYFQNEAQLEKSRLLSDRFSAERPKGSFSTLEIQRTEQGDSAMYLCASSLPTPTRSGNTIYFGEGSWLTVV.

In regard to this clonotype: Because the CDR3's place on the DNA is in doubt, the DNA is left out and the CDR3 is given as listed by TCRdb. The rearrangement uses TRBV4-3 and TRBJ2-2. The CDR3 spans 16 residues, counting both ends. Germline CDR1 is LGHNA and CDR2 is YSLEER. This chain's CDR3 is CASSQDWAGGAGELLF.

This clonotype was recorded at least ten times. The chain links TRBV14 to TRBJ2-7; perhaps TRBD2 as D (6 bases). Per the germline V gene, CDR1 is SGHDN and CDR2 is FVKESK. There are 12 residues in the CDR3. V was pared by 3 bases and J by 9 bases, with 12 bases between. The DNA for the CDR3 is TGTGCCAGCAGCCACACTAGCATAGGGCAGTACTTC. It encodes CASSHTSIGQYF.

This clonotype was detected ten times or more. Possible read error: a much larger clone is one base away. Because it lacks the conserved phenylalanine or tryptophan at the end, this CDR3 is likely a read error. This chain links TRBV4-2 with TRBJ2-1, with D possibly matching TRBD2 (5 bases). CDR1 LGHNA and CDR2 YNFKEQ come from the germline V gene. CDR3 length equals 14 residues. V lost 0 bases and J 13 bases, leaving 16 bases between the germline ends. Here the CDR3 DNA reads TGTGCCAGCAGCCAAGAGGGAACCGGGGTTGAACAGTTCTCC. Encoded protein: CASSQEGTGVEQFS.

The table lists this clonotype with many counts. The J gene is TRBJ2-3, the V gene TRBV11-2, with D maybe TRBD2 (5 bases). The V gene's germline CDR1 is SGHAT and CDR2 FQNNGV. The ends were cut back, 6 bases at V and 5 bases at J, with 12 bases in the middle. The CDR3 consists of 13 residues. This chain's CDR3 is CASSPGLLDTQYF. The CDR3 DNA follows: TGTGCCAGCAGTCCTGGACTTTTAGATACGCAGTATTTT.

This clonotype was observed many times. The chain has TRBV4-1 and TRBJ2-1, with a weak D call TRBD2 (6 bases). Trimming shortened V by 6 bases and J by 0 bases, and 18 bases separated the two germline ends. CDR3 length: 17 amino acids. Germline V gene data show CDR1 as MGHRA and CDR2 as YSYEKL. CDR3: CASSITEGTSSYNEQFF. The CDR3 DNA is TGCGCCAGCAGTATAACGGAGGGCACGAGCTCCTACAATGAGCAGTTCTTC.

The sample holds many counts of this clonotype. The V and J genes are TRBV29-1 and TRBJ2-1, with TRBD2 as a possible D gene (6 bases). CDR3 size: 13 residues. The V and J ends lost 5 bases and 2 bases respectively, with 10 bases between them. Germline lookup yields CDR1 SQVTM and CDR2 ANQGSEA. The CDR3 DNA is TGCAGCGTTTGGGGACTTACCTACAATGAGCAGTTCTTC. Its translation is CSVWGLTYNEQFF.

This clonotype was observed a few times. This could be a read error, since a much larger clone is one nucleotide away. The V and J genes are TRBV19 and TRBJ1-1, with D perhaps TRBD1 (6 bases). V lost 5 bases and J 4 bases, leaving 14 bases between the germline ends. The germline V gene has CDR1 LNHDA and CDR2 SQIVND (reference sequence). This CDR3 contains 14 residues. This chain's CDR3 is CASSGGQRGTEAFF. CDR3 nucleotide sequence: TGTGCCAGTAGTGGGGGCCAGAGGGGCACTGAAGCTTTCTTT.

This chain links TRBV5-1 with TRBJ1-1; D not resolved. The CDR3 spans 16 residues. In germline, CDR1 is SGHRS, CDR2 YFSETQ. V lost 4 bases and J lost 0, with 16 bases in between. CDR3 loop: CASSTDPGIMNTEAFF. The CDR3 nucleotides are TGCGCCAGCAGCACAGACCCCGGGATTATGAACACTGAAGCTTTCTTT.

Many counts were recorded for this clonotype. The rearrangement uses TRBV20-1 and TRBJ2-1, with D possibly TRBD1 on 6 matching bases. The germline gives CDR1 DFQATT, CDR2 SNEGSKA (reference sequence). The CDR3 length is 14 residues. V was pared by 5 bases and J by 1 base, with 12 bases between. In DNA form, the CDR3 reads TGCAGTGCTGGAAAAACAGGGTCCTACAATGAGCAGTTCTTC. Encoded protein: CSAGKTGSYNEQFF.